Given below is one T cell receptor (beta chain) in context. Generated by immunoSEQ multiplex PCR, the TCRdb table keeps only in-frame clones and is missing some. This table has about 44,000 clones, around 84% appearing once. The data were taken from a study of blood T cell repertoires in COVID-19. Study-wide context: COVID-19 samples from acute and convalescent phases originated in the United States, Italy and Spain. PBMCs, B-cell-depleted T cells, or T cells provided the cDNA or gDNA that made up the material.

This CDR3 has 13 residues. The ends lost 2 bases at V and 7 bases at J; junction bases unmatched: 2. Germline V CDR1 and CDR2: SNHLY, FYNNEI. This rearrangement joins TRBV2 to TRBJ1-2; 9 bases map to TRBD1. Specimen: peripheral blood. This sequence was found in a human donor in a cohort sampled during active COVID-19. The CDR3 sequence is CASSETGGFGYTF. CDR3 nucleotides: TGTGCCAGCAGTGAAACAGGGGGCTTTGGCTACACCTTC.